A selection of T cell receptor beta chains follows, all from one sample in a study of tumor and adjacent non-tumor tissue in lung cancer. Using its own MiXCR run on the multiplex PCR reads, TCRdb lists one record per CDR3 protein. The sample records about 200,000 distinct CDR3 sequences, 71% being singletons. The sequenced sample was lung tumor tissue. The receptor source for this set is a man aged 60 to 75 with non-small cell lung cancer. The CDR3 runs from the conserved cysteine through the conserved F or W. The order of the fields is clone size, D gene, J gene, V gene, CDR3 DNA, CDR3 protein. D genes are given only for firm matches. Expanded clones are given a class, and other clones once, few, many or no size at all.

size: -
D: -
J: TRBJ1-1
V: TRBV5-1
DNA: TGTGCCAGCAGCTTGGAGTACAGTGCGGCTGAAGCTTTCTTT
CDR3: CASSLEYSAAEAFF

size: -
D: -
J: TRBJ1-4
V: TRBV12-3/TRBV12-4
DNA: TGTGCCAGCAGCATCCATATGGGGGTTCACGAAAAACTGTTTTTT
CDR3: CASSIHMGVHEKLFF

size: -
D: TRBD1
J: TRBJ2-1
V: TRBV6-5
DNA: TGTGCCAGCACTTGCAGGGGACAGGGATACAATGAGCAGTTCTTC
CDR3: CASTCRGQGYNEQFF

size: -
D: -
J: TRBJ2-1
V: TRBV6-5
DNA: TGTGCCAGCATCTCGCAAGGGGTGGGCAATGAGCAGTTCTTC
CDR3: CASISQGVGNEQFF

size: -
D: TRBD2
J: TRBJ2-5
V: TRBV11-3
DNA: TGTGCCTGCAGCTTAGCGGGTTGGGAGGTGGAGACCCAGTACTTC
CDR3: CACSLAGWEVETQYF

size: -
D: -
J: TRBJ1-2
V: TRBV28
DNA: TGTGCCAGCAGCTACACAAGGGGCTGGTATGGCTACACCTTC
CDR3: CASSYTRGWYGYTF

size: few
D: TRBD1
J: TRBJ1-3
V: TRBV12-3/TRBV12-4
DNA: TGTGCCAGCAGTTTATACTACCGGGACAGGGTCCGCGGCGGAAACACCATATATTTT
CDR3: CASSLYYRDRVRGGNTIYF

size: -
D: -
J: TRBJ2-2
V: TRBV10-2
DNA: TGCGCCAGCAAGGAGGGCCGAACGATCGGGGAGCTGTTTTTT
CDR3: CASKEGRTIGELFF

size: few
D: TRBD2
J: TRBJ2-3
V: TRBV6-2/TRBV6-3
DNA: TGTGCCAGCAGTTACGGGACTAGCGGGTATCTTAGGGGAGATACGCAGTATTTT
CDR3: CASSYGTSGYLRGDTQYF

size: -
D: -
J: TRBJ2-7
V: TRBV4-2
DNA: TGTGCCAGCAGACAAGTTTATGCCTCCCCCGAGCAGTACTTC
CDR3: CASRQVYASPEQYF

size: -
D: TRBD1
J: TRBJ2-2
V: TRBV5-4
DNA: TGTGCCAGCAGTTTCGGACCGGGACAGGGGGCGCCCGGGGAGCTGTTTTTT
CDR3: CASSFGPGQGAPGELFF

size: -
D: -
J: TRBJ2-5
V: TRBV11-2
DNA: TGTGCCAGTAGCTTAATTAGCTACCAAGAGACCCAGTACTTT
CDR3: CASSLISYQETQYF

size: -
D: -
J: TRBJ2-7
V: TRBV4-2
DNA: TGTGCCAGCAGCCCATCATGGGCCAGTGGCGGCGGGACGTACGTGCAGTACTTC
CDR3: CASSPSWASGGGTYVQYF

size: -
D: -
J: TRBJ2-2
V: TRBV11-2
DNA: TGTGCCAGCAGCTTAGTCTGGGGGAGAAACACCGGGGAGCTGTTT
CDR3: CASSLVWGRNTGELF

size: -
D: -
J: TRBJ2-7
V: TRBV29-1
DNA: TGCAGCGTTGGGAGGGGGCTGGGACGCTCGTCCTACGAGCAGTACTTC
CDR3: CSVGRGLGRSSYEQYF

size: -
D: -
J: TRBJ1-4
V: TRBV11-1
DNA: TGTGCCAGCAGCCCTCGCCGGGAGGCGTGTGAAAAACAGCTTTTT
CDR3: CASSPRREACEKQLF

size: -
D: -
J: TRBJ2-2
V: TRBV29-1
DNA: TGCTGCGTTGATGGGCAGGGGAACACCGGGGAGCTGGTTTTT
CDR3: CCVDGQGNTGELVF

size: -
D: -
J: TRBJ1-2
V: TRBV11-1
DNA: TGTGCCAGCAGCTTCGACAACTATGGCTACATCTTC
CDR3: CASSFDNYGYIF

size: -
D: -
J: TRBJ1-4
V: TRBV6-1
DNA: TGTGCCAGCAGTGTCCTACAGGGACCTTCCTCCGAAAAACTGTTTTTT
CDR3: CASSVLQGPSSEKLFF

size: many
D: TRBD1
J: TRBJ1-1
V: TRBV20-1
DNA: TGCAGTGCTCTATCCCAGGGGGTTGAAGCTTTCTTT
CDR3: CSALSQGVEAFF

size: few
D: -
J: TRBJ2-1
V: TRBV6-1
DNA: TGTGCCAGCAGTGAAGGCTGGGACAATGAGCAGTTCTTC
CDR3: CASSEGWDNEQFF

size: once
D: TRBD1
J: TRBJ2-6
V: TRBV11-2
DNA: TGTATCAGCAGCTTCGGGACAGGCTCTGGGGCCAACGTCCTGACTTTC
CDR3: CISSFGTGSGANVLTF

size: -
D: TRBD1
J: TRBJ1-2
V: TRBV28
DNA: TGTGCCAGCAGTCCAGACAGGGTTGACTATGGCTACACCTTC
CDR3: CASSPDRVDYGYTF

size: -
D: -
J: TRBJ2-1
V: TRBV6-6
DNA: TGTGCCAGCACTCAACTAGCTGGAGTACACAATGAGCAGTTCTTC
CDR3: CASTQLAGVHNEQFF

size: -
D: -
J: TRBJ2-1
V: TRBV24-1
DNA: TGTGCCACCAGTGGCGGGGGCCGTGGTTCCTGCAATGAGCAGTTCTTC
CDR3: CATSGGGRGSCNEQFF